The next 26 T cell receptor beta chains were all read from a single sample in a study of graft-versus-host responses after intestinal transplantation. Assay used: immunoSEQ multiplex PCR; TCRdb lists only in-frame clones, some missing. Altogether roughly 27,000 clones are present, over 65% being singletons, with the ten largest covering 1% to 1.3%. The sequences come from PBMCs, collected 28 days after intestinal transplant. These receptors came from a human patient who received an intestinal transplant, so some T cells may come from the graft donor.

CDR3: CASSDRGETQYF. The CDR3 DNA reads as TGTGCCAGCAGTGACCGAGGAGAGACCCAGTACTTC. This sequence joins TRBV6-1 and TRBJ2-5; no firm D call. Deletions cut 3 bases from V and 4 bases from J, with 6 bases between. The CDR3 extends over 12 amino acids. Germline loops: CDR1 MNHNS, CDR2 SASEGT.

The chain carries TRBV11-2 and TRBJ2-5, with D tentatively TRBD2 (6 bases). The CDR3 sequence is 15 residues long. From germline, CDR1 is SGHAT and CDR2 FQNNGV. Trimming stripped 4 bases from V and 2 bases from J, with 14 bases between. For the CDR3, the DNA is TGTGCCAGCAGCTCCTGGAGGGGTGGGCAAGAGACCCAGTACTTC. This encodes CASSSWRGGQETQYF.

This clone came up a few times. The chain links TRBV4-1 to TRBJ2-7, with 8 bases lining up with TRBD1. The CDR3 has 13 residues. The V gene's germline CDR1 is MGHRA and CDR2 YSYEKL. With V trimmed by 5 bases and J by 6 bases, 6 bases remained unmatched. Written as DNA, the CDR3 is TGCGCCAGCAGCAATAGAGGGACAGGCGAGCAGTACTTC. Translating gives CASSNRGTGEQYF.

The chain joins TRBV2 to TRBJ1-5, with 8 bases identical to TRBD1. Germline V lookup: CDR1 SNHLY, CDR2 FYNNEI. Trimming took 5 bases from V and 3 from J; bases not matched to a gene: 6. The CDR3 is 15 residues long. The CDR3 DNA reads as TGTGCCAGCAGTCCCCTGACAGGGGACAATCAGCCCCAGCATTTT. Translation gives CASSPLTGDNQPQHF.

The chain is built from TRBV28 and TRBJ2-4; tentative D call: TRBD2 (5 bases). The CDR3 sequence is 15 residues long. The germline V gene has CDR1 MDHEN and CDR2 SYDVKM. The germline V and J ends were trimmed by 2 bases and 1 base, with 9 bases remaining between them. CDR3 amino acids: CASSLDGVAKNIQYF. CDR3 bases: TGTGCCAGCAGTTTAGACGGGGTGGCCAAAAACATTCAGTACTTC.

The J gene is TRBJ1-4, the V gene TRBV2, with no clear D. This CDR3 has 18 amino acids. Germline loops: CDR1 SNHLY, CDR2 FYNNEI. V gave up 1 base and J gave up 4 bases, with 19 bases separating them. The CDR3 reads CASSEVLPQRKLNEKLFF. CDR3 nucleotides: TGTGCCAGCAGTGAAGTGCTACCGCAAAGGAAGCTTAATGAAAAACTGTTTTTT.

CDR3 in DNA: TGCAGCATCGGACAGGGGTCAGAGACCCAGTACTTC. Its translation: CSIGQGSETQYF. The V call is TRBV29-1, the J call TRBJ2-5, with TRBD1 matching 9 bases. J gave up 4 bases and V 8 bases, and 5 bases lay outside the gene matches. The CDR3 is 12 residues long. Germline V gene sequence: CDR1 SQVTM, CDR2 ANQGSEA.

This rearrangement joins TRBV10-2 to TRBJ2-7, with 15 nucleotides matching TRBD2. The CDR3 is 14 amino acids. Trimming cost V 6 bases and J 4 bases; bases outside gene matches: 1. Germline CDR1 and CDR2: WSHSY and SAAADI. CDR3 nucleotides: TGCGCCAGCAGCGGACTAGCGGGGGGGTACGAGCAGTACTTC. It specifies CASSGLAGGYEQYF.

The rearrangement joins TRBV6-6 to TRBJ2-7; D is unclear. Germline CDR1 reads MNHNY; CDR2 reads SVGAGI (reference sequence). The CDR3 is 14 residues long. V was trimmed by 0 bases and J by 5 bases, leaving 11 bases between them. In nucleotides, the CDR3 is TGTGCCAGCAGTTACTCGAGCAGGTTCGACGAGCAGTACTTC. This encodes CASSYSSRFDEQYF.

The rearrangement joins TRBV7-8 to TRBJ2-7; tentatively, D is TRBD2 (5 bases). Germline loops: CDR1 SGHVS, CDR2 FQNEAQ. Trimming removed 5 bases at V and 2 bases at J, with 13 bases between. This CDR3 is 14 amino acids long. The CDR3: CASSMLSGPYEQYF. The CDR3 bases are TGTGCCAGCAGCATGCTCAGCGGCCCCTACGAGCAGTACTTC.

This clone was counted a few times. The chain joins TRBV6-5 to TRBJ1-1; 10 bases align to TRBD1. In germline, CDR1 is MNHEY, CDR2 SVGAGI. The CDR3 length is 15 residues. V gave up 2 bases and J gave up 5 bases; unmatched junction bases: 5. The CDR3 protein is CASSYTGTGETEAFF. CDR3 DNA: TGTGCCAGCAGTTACACTGGGACAGGGGAGACTGAAGCTTTCTTT.

In its sample, this clone was seen a few times. This chain links TRBV13 with TRBJ2-5; D is uncertain. The V gene's germline CDR1 is PRHDT and CDR2 FYEKMQ (reference sequence). V lost 4 bases, J lost 1 base, and 10 bases lay in between. The CDR3 runs to 14 residues. The DNA of the CDR3 is TGTGCCAGCAGCTCCGGTCTTACCCAAGAGACCCAGTACTTC. This translates into CASSSGLTQETQYF.

The chain couples TRBV27 to TRBJ1-1; no reliable D call. Looked up from germline, CDR1 is MNHEY and CDR2 is SMNVEV (reference sequence). V gave up 0 bases and J gave up 4 bases, with 15 bases separating them. The CDR3 sequence is 16 residues long. CDR3 region: CASSLSSGGLGTEAFF. The DNA of the CDR3 is TGTGCCAGCAGTTTATCGTCAGGCGGATTGGGCACTGAAGCTTTCTTT.

This chain links TRBV4-2 with TRBJ2-7; D is perhaps TRBD1 (6 bases). Germline CDR1 and CDR2: LGHNA and YNFKEQ. Trimming cost V 0 bases and J 4 bases, with 13 bases left between them. This CDR3 comprises 15 residues. The CDR3 nucleotides read TGTGCCAGCAGCCAAGAGGGGGCTCGACTTTACGAGCAGTACTTC. As protein: CASSQEGARLYEQYF.

The CDR3 bases are TGTGCCAGCTCACCAGACTATGTCAATGAGCAGTTCTTC. It is translated as CASSPDYVNEQFF. The chain employs TRBV18 and TRBJ2-1; tentative D call: TRBD2 (5 bases). The V gene's germline CDR1 is KGHSH and CDR2 LQKENI. V lost 2 bases and J 6 bases, leaving 8 bases between the germline ends. The CDR3 sequence is 13 residues long.

This chain joins TRBV7-9 and TRBJ2-1; no firm D call. Trimming took off 6 bases at V and 3 bases at J, with 6 bases between the two ends. Germline CDR1 and CDR2: SEHNR and FQNEAQ (reference sequence). This CDR3 comprises 12 residues. The CDR3 DNA is TGTGCCAGCAGTGAGTACTACAATGAGCAGTTCTTC. It yields the protein CASSEYYNEQFF. Based on the CDR3 plus reference TRBV7-9 and TRBJ2-1, the full variable domain is DTGVSQNPRHKITKRGQNVTFRCDPISEHNRLYWYRQTLGQGPEFLTYFQNEAQLEKSRLLSDRFSAERPKGSFSTLEIQRTEQGDSAMYLCASSEYYNEQFFGPGTRLTVL.

This clone was observed a handful of times. The rearrangement joins TRBV6-1 to TRBJ2-7; 8 nucleotides match TRBD1. The CDR3 sequence is 13 residues long. CDR1 and CDR2 (germline): MNHNS, SASEGT. Trimming took 3 bases from V and 7 from J; bases not matched to a gene: 5. The CDR3 is CASSETGAGEQYF. The CDR3 nucleotides are TGTGCCAGCAGTGAGACAGGGGCTGGGGAGCAGTACTTC.

V usage is TRBV27 and J usage is TRBJ2-1; D ambiguous. This CDR3 is 14 amino acids long. The V gene's germline CDR1 is MNHEY and CDR2 SMNVEV (reference sequence). With 0 bases removed from V and 1 base from J, the gap between germline ends came to 4 bases. The CDR3 DNA follows: TGTGCCAGCAGTTTATCGAGGTCCTACAATGAGCAGTTCTTC. This sequence encodes CASSLSRSYNEQFF.

Only one count was recorded for this clone. The chain recombines TRBV27 with TRBJ2-2, with 10 positions matching TRBD2. The length of the CDR3 is 18 residues. Germline loops: CDR1 MNHEY, CDR2 SMNVEV (reference sequence). V dropped 7 bases and J dropped 5; count of bases not matched to a gene: 16. The CDR3 DNA reads TGTGCCAGCACTTCCGGCGGGCTAGCGGGAGTTAGAACCGGGGAGCTGTTTTTT. Translated: CASTSGGLAGVRTGELFF.

V and J are TRBV15 and TRBJ2-7; no clear D. Germline V gene sequence: CDR1 LNHNV, CDR2 YYDKDF (reference sequence). V lost 0 bases to trimming and J lost 0 bases, with 12 bases between them. This CDR3 contains 16 residues. CDR3 protein: CATSRDEPGSSYEQYF. CDR3 bases: TGTGCCACCAGCAGAGATGAGCCAGGTAGCTCCTACGAGCAGTACTTC.

This clone was recorded once. The chain has TRBV5-5 and TRBJ2-7, with D possibly matching TRBD2 (5 bases). V gave up 4 bases and J gave up 2 bases, with 10 bases separating them. Germline V gene data show CDR1 as SGHKS and CDR2 as YYEKEE (reference sequence). This CDR3 contains 13 residues. The CDR3 region is CASSLVAPYEQYF. The CDR3, as DNA: TGTGCCAGCAGCCTGGTAGCGCCCTACGAGCAGTACTTC.

The J gene is TRBJ2-5, the V gene TRBV7-2; D not resolved. CDR1 and CDR2 from the germline V gene are SGHTA and FQGNSA. The CDR3 contains 13 residues. Trimming shortened V by 4 bases and J by 4 bases, and 10 bases separated the two germline ends. Here the CDR3 reads CASSSDGPETQYF. The CDR3 DNA is TGTGCCAGCAGCTCGGACGGCCCAGAGACCCAGTACTTC.

The chain joins TRBV5-4 to TRBJ2-2; 10 nucleotides align to TRBD2. J gave up 5 bases and V 4 bases, and 8 bases lay outside the gene matches. Germline values: CDR1 SGHNT, CDR2 YYREEE (reference sequence). This CDR3 comprises 16 residues. CDR3 nucleotides: TGTGCCAGCAGCGCGAAAAGCGGGAGGGGGACCGGGGAGCTGTTTTTT. It is translated as CASSAKSGRGTGELFF.

This clone was observed a few times. V is TRBV2 and J is TRBJ2-3; 9 bases map to TRBD2. V dropped 2 bases and J dropped 4; count of bases not matched to a gene: 7. The V gene's germline CDR1 is SNHLY and CDR2 FYNNEI. The CDR3 consists of 16 residues. The CDR3 nucleotides are TGTGCCAGCAGTGAAATCCCCGCGGGGGGGCCAGATACGCAGTATTTT. Protein: CASSEIPAGGPDTQYF.

The chain uses TRBV28 and TRBJ1-4; D call uncertain. V lost 5 bases to trimming and J lost 4 bases, with 17 bases between them. CDR1 and CDR2 (germline): MDHEN, SYDVKM. CDR3 length: 16 residues. The CDR3 nucleotides read TGTGCCAGCAGTACTCGCGCCCGGCAGCGTAATGAAAAACTGTTTTTT. Protein: CASSTRARQRNEKLFF.

V is TRBV5-6 and J is TRBJ1-5; D remains unclear. The CDR3 runs to 12 residues. Trimming removed 0 bases at V and 9 bases at J, with 7 bases between. Per germline, CDR1 SGHDT and CDR2 YYEEEE. CDR3 nucleotides: TGTGCCAGCAGCTTGGAGTCGGGGCCCCAGCATTTT. It is translated as CASSLESGPQHF.